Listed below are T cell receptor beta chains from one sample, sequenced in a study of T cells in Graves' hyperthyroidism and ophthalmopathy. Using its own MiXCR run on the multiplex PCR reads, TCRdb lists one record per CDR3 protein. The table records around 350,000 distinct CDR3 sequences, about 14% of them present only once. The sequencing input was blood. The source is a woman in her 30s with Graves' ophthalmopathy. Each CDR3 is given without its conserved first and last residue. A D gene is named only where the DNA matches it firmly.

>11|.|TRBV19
ASGRDFGTEAF
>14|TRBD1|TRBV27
ASSPRTGGGNTEAF
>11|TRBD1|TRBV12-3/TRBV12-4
ASRTGKNYGYT
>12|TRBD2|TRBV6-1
ASSDPSGAETQY
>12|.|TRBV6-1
ASSKDYVPYEQY
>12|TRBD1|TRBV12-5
ASARQGGYTEAF
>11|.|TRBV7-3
ASSHGGSYGYT
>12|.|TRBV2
ASRTGRGADTQY
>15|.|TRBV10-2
ASSANGIASVNTEAF
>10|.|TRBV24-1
ATSDFTDTQY
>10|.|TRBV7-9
ASSPGAAEAF
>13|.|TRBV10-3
AITVGPSGTNVLT
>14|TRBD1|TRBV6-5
ANSYNRGRRNTEAF
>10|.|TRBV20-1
SASQPDEKLF
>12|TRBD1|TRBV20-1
SASDTDRVYEQY
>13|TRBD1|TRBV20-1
SARDGDRGGTEAF
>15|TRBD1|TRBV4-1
ASSPGQGALMNEKLF
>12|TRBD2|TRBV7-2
ASSLLAGGGEQY
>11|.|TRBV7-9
ASSFEDQETQY